This passage covers 32 T cell receptor beta chains from one sample sequenced in a study of cytomegalovirus exposure and HLA in healthy donors. Use of 60 Vbeta and 13 Jbeta primers characterized the PCR. Profiled with immunoSEQ multiplex PCR; TCRdb holds only in-frame clones, not every one. The table lists some 180,000 clones, approximately 79% of them singletons. Sequences were obtained from PBMCs. The receptor set was obtained from a woman aged 25 to 39 in good health and CMV-seropositive.

This clone was seen a handful of times. The V gene is TRBV5-6, the J gene TRBJ2-5, with TRBD1 matching 7 bases. V lost 2 bases and J lost 5; bases outside the gene matches: 6. The CDR3 runs to 14 residues. CDR1 and CDR2 (germline): SGHDT, YYEEEE. CDR3 bases: TGTGCCAGCAGCTTTACAGACAGGGTTGAGACCCAGTACTTC. Its translation: CASSFTDRVETQYF.

This chain uses TRBV5-8 with TRBJ1-5, with unresolved D. The CDR3 spans 13 residues. Between the trimmed V and J ends, which lost 2 bases and 4 bases, there was a span of 7 bases. Germline V gives CDR1 SGHTS, CDR2 YDEGEE. The CDR3 sequence: CASSFMRNQPQHF. The CDR3 region has the DNA TGTGCCAGCAGCTTTATGAGAAATCAGCCCCAGCATTTT.

The chain employs TRBV18 and TRBJ2-1; tentatively, D is TRBD1 (6 bases). V lost 4 bases to trimming and J lost 8 bases, with 18 bases between them. This CDR3 has 15 residues. Germline lookup yields CDR1 KGHSH and CDR2 LQKENI. CDR3 sequence reads: CASSRGETGMDEQFF. CDR3 in DNA: TGTGCCAGCTCACGTGGGGAAACAGGGATGGATGAGCAGTTCTTC.

The V call is TRBV7-2, the J call TRBJ2-1, with TRBD1 identical over 9 bases. The CDR3 is 15 amino acids. The junction had 6 bases not matched to a gene; V was cut back by 2 bases and J by 7 bases. The germline V gene encodes CDR1 SGHTA and CDR2 FQGNSA. In nucleotides, the CDR3 is TGTGCCAGCAGCTTAAGAACAGGGGGCCGGAATGAGCAGTTCTTC. This encodes CASSLRTGGRNEQFF.

The V and J genes are TRBV7-9 and TRBJ1-1; TRBD1 might be the D (6 bases). Germline CDR1 SEHNR, CDR2 FQNEAQ (reference sequence). The CDR3 is made up of 15 amino acids. V dropped 5 bases and J dropped 1 base, with 14 bases sitting between them. CDR3 nucleotide sequence: TGTGCCAGCAGCCCTAAAGGGGGAACGAACACTGAAGCTTTCTTT. Amino acids: CASSPKGGTNTEAFF.

This rearrangement joins TRBV5-1 to TRBJ1-1, with a possible D match to TRBD1 (6 bases). Germline loops: CDR1 SGHRS, CDR2 YFSETQ. The CDR3 sequence is 15 residues long. V lost 0 bases, J lost 4 bases, and 13 bases lay in between. The CDR3 protein is CASSLEGGAGTEAFF. The CDR3 bases are TGCGCCAGCAGCTTGGAAGGGGGGGCGGGCACTGAAGCTTTCTTT.

The V gene is TRBV9, the J gene TRBJ1-6; 7 bases fit TRBD1. The CDR3 spans 15 residues. The germline V gene encodes CDR1 SGDLS and CDR2 YYNGEE. V lost 2 bases to trimming and J lost 7 bases; unmatched junction nucleotides: 6. CDR3 in amino acids: CASSVEGAGNSPLHF. In nucleotides, the CDR3 is TGTGCCAGCAGCGTCGAGGGGGCAGGGAATTCACCCCTCCACTTT.

This chain uses TRBV5-4 with TRBJ2-7; tentatively, D is TRBD1 (6 bases). CDR3 length: 15 amino acids. Trimming cost V 0 bases and J 0 bases, with 10 bases left between them. Germline V lookup: CDR1 SGHNT, CDR2 YYREEE (reference sequence). CDR3 nucleotide sequence: TGTGCCAGCAGCTTGGGCACAGGGTTCTCCTACGAGCAGTACTTC. Its translation: CASSLGTGFSYEQYF.

The rearrangement joins TRBV7-6 to TRBJ1-3, with TRBD1 matching over 7 bases. The V gene's germline CDR1 is SGHVS and CDR2 FNYEAQ. J gave up 0 bases and V 1 base, and 3 bases lay outside the gene matches. The CDR3 contains 16 residues. CDR3 loop: CASSLDRQGSGNTIYF. The CDR3 DNA is TGTGCCAGCAGCTTAGATAGACAGGGCTCTGGAAACACCATATATTTT.

V and J are TRBV7-6 and TRBJ2-1; D ambiguous. CDR1 is SGHVS and CDR2 is FNYEAQ in the germline V gene. The CDR3 extends over 16 amino acids. Trimming took 1 base from V and 0 from J, leaving 10 bases between them. CDR3 amino acids: CASSLVPIDSYNEQFF. In DNA form, the CDR3 reads TGTGCCAGCAGCTTAGTCCCGATAGACTCCTACAATGAGCAGTTCTTC.

The chain has TRBV7-9 and TRBJ1-4, with 7 bases fitting TRBD1. The germline CDR1 and CDR2 sequences are SEHNR and FQNEAQ (reference sequence). With 0 bases clipped from V and 7 bases from J, the junction kept 5 bases outside the gene matches. The CDR3 is made up of 15 amino acids. CDR3 residues: CASSLAVGGGEKLFF. Written as DNA, the CDR3 is TGTGCCAGCAGCTTAGCGGTAGGGGGCGGTGAAAAACTGTTTTTT.

The chain joins TRBV7-8 to TRBJ1-4, with D possibly being TRBD1 (5 bases). Between the trimmed V and J ends, which lost 6 bases and 2 bases, there was a span of 7 bases. In germline, CDR1 is SGHVS, CDR2 FQNEAQ. This CDR3 comprises 13 residues. The CDR3, as DNA: TGTGCCAGCAGAAGGGGCACTAATGAAAAACTGTTTTTT. It codes for CASRRGTNEKLFF. Complete variable domain (other parts from reference TRBV7-8 and TRBJ1-4): GAGVSQSPRYKVAKRGQDVALRCDPISGHVSLFWYQQALGQGPEFLTYFQNEAQLDKSGLPSDRFFAERPEGSVSTLKIQRTQQEDSAVYLCASRRGTNEKLFFGSGTQLSVL.

This chain uses TRBV23-1 with TRBJ2-7; D not certain. TRBV23-1 is annotated as an ORF whose role is uncertain. V gave up 0 bases and J gave up 3 bases, with 12 bases separating them. The CDR3 spans 15 residues. CDR3 protein: CASSQSRHQFYEQYF. CDR3 DNA sequence: TGCGCCAGCAGTCAATCTCGACACCAATTCTACGAGCAGTACTTC.

The CDR3 DNA reads TGTGCAAGTCGCTTTGCGGCTACCGGGACAGGGGCCAACTATGGCTACACCTTC. Protein product: CASRFAATGTGANYGYTF. The V gene is TRBV12-2, the J gene TRBJ1-2; the D call in the table, TRBD1, was not verified against the DNA. TRBV12-2 is flagged as a pseudogene. This CDR3 region has 18 residues.

CDR3 coding DNA: TGTGCTAGTGGTCCCCGGACAGGGACCTTGAACACTGAAGCTTTCTTT. Translating it yields CASGPRTGTLNTEAFF. The gene calls are TRBV12-5 and TRBJ1-1; 8 bases map to TRBD1. Germline V gene lookup returns CDR1 LGHNT and CDR2 FRNRAP. There are 16 residues in the CDR3. The V segment lost 5 bases and the J segment 0 bases; nucleotides outside the gene matches: 8.

V is TRBV7-9 and J is TRBJ1-2, with 11 bases aligning to TRBD1. Germline V gene sequence: CDR1 SEHNR, CDR2 FQNEAQ (reference sequence). This CDR3 region has 16 residues. J gave up 5 bases and V 5 bases, and 10 bases lay outside the gene matches. The CDR3 spells CASSTFRDRGGYGYTF. In DNA form, the CDR3 reads TGTGCCAGCAGCACCTTCCGGGACAGGGGGGGTTATGGCTACACCTTC. Filled out from reference TRBV7-9 and TRBJ1-2, the complete variable domain reads DTGVSQNPRHKITKRGQNVTFRCDPISEHNRLYWYRQTLGQGPEFLTYFQNEAQLEKSRLLSDRFSAERPKGSFSTLEIQRTEQGDSAMYLCASSTFRDRGGYGYTFGSGTRLTVV.

The sample holds one count of this clone. CDR3 loop: CASSPQGNTIYF. CDR3 DNA: TGTGCCAGCAGTCCACAGGGAAACACCATATATTTT. V usage is TRBV7-9 and J usage is TRBJ1-3; no firm D call. This CDR3 spans 12 amino acids. Germline CDR1 is SEHNR and CDR2 is FQNEAQ (reference sequence). The ends were cut back, 6 bases at V and 4 bases at J, with 7 bases in the middle. Full variable domain (outside the CDR3, taken from reference TRBV7-9 and TRBJ1-3): DTGVSQNPRHKITKRGQNVTFRCDPISEHNRLYWYRQTLGQGPEFLTYFQNEAQLEKSRLLSDRFSAERPKGSFSTLEIQRTEQGDSAMYLCASSPQGNTIYFGEGSWLTVV.

V usage is TRBV10-1 and J usage is TRBJ2-7; possibly TRBD2 for D (5 bases). Germline CDR1 WNHNN, CDR2 SYGVQD (reference sequence). V was pared by 3 bases and J by 2 bases, with 11 bases between. The CDR3 is made up of 14 amino acids. The CDR3 DNA reads as TGCGCCAGCAGTGAAGTCAGGACTCCCTACGAGCAGTACTTC. Translation: CASSEVRTPYEQYF.

This clone occurred a few times. The rearrangement uses TRBV25-1 and TRBJ2-3; D is unclear. This CDR3 has 13 residues. Trimming cost V 2 bases and J 7 bases, with 10 bases left between them. CDR1 and CDR2 (germline): MGHDK, SYGVNS. The CDR3 DNA reads as TGTGCCAGCAGTGAACAGGCTGGGTATACGCAGTATTTT. This gives the protein CASSEQAGYTQYF.

The chain joins TRBV7-9 to TRBJ2-7; D gene uncertain. Germline CDR1 SEHNR, CDR2 FQNEAQ (reference sequence). Deletions cut 3 bases from V and 3 bases from J, with 9 bases between. This CDR3 is 13 amino acids long. CDR3: CASSFPESYEQYF. As DNA, the CDR3 is TGTGCCAGCAGCTTCCCAGAAAGCTACGAGCAGTACTTC.

The chain employs TRBV2 and TRBJ2-3, with 9 nucleotides matching TRBD2. V was pared by 5 bases and J by 2 bases, with 20 bases of the junction left unmatched. From germline, CDR1 is SNHLY and CDR2 FYNNEI. This CDR3 has 20 amino acids. CDR3: CASSKDRGVAGAWATDTQYF. CDR3 nucleotides: TGTGCCAGCAGTAAGGACCGGGGGGTAGCGGGAGCATGGGCCACAGATACGCAGTATTTT.

J is TRBJ2-6 and V is TRBV7-9, with D unresolved. V dropped 4 bases and J dropped 5 bases, with 21 bases sitting between them. In germline, CDR1 is SEHNR, CDR2 FQNEAQ (reference sequence). The CDR3 runs to 18 residues. CDR3 sequence: CASSSRPLSRRRANVLTF. In nucleotides, the CDR3 is TGTGCCAGCAGCTCCCGCCCACTTTCCCGGAGAAGGGCCAACGTCCTGACTTTC.

The chain recombines TRBV5-1 with TRBJ2-2; D perhaps matches TRBD1 (5 bases). With 1 base removed from V and 3 bases from J, the gap between germline ends came to 13 bases. CDR1 is SGHRS, CDR2 YFSETQ, per germline. The CDR3 runs 16 residues. The CDR3 DNA sequence: TGCGCCAGCAGCTTGACAGGTGCGGCTGACACCGGGGAGCTGTTTTTT. Protein sequence: CASSLTGAADTGELFF.

The rearrangement uses TRBV27 and TRBJ1-2; D is uncertain. Trimming removed 5 bases from V and 4 bases from J, with 8 bases in between. CDR1 and CDR2 from the germline V gene are MNHEY and SMNVEV (reference sequence). There are 12 residues in the CDR3. The DNA of the CDR3 is TGTGCCAGCAGTACCGCCGGCTATGGCTACACCTTC. This codes for CASSTAGYGYTF.

This clone came up a few times. The chain uses TRBV13 and TRBJ1-3; D not resolved. This CDR3 is built from 16 residues. V gave up 0 bases and J gave up 2 bases, with 11 bases separating them. CDR1 PRHDT and CDR2 FYEKMQ come from the germline V gene (reference sequence). The CDR3 bases are TGTGCCAGCAGCTTAGGGACGGGAACTCCTGGAAACACCATATATTTT. It encodes CASSLGTGTPGNTIYF.

The gene calls are TRBV2 and TRBJ2-6, with D possibly matching TRBD1 (5 bases). CDR1 is SNHLY, CDR2 FYNNEI, per germline. This CDR3 is built from 17 residues. V lost 3 bases, J lost 0 bases, and 12 bases lay in between. The CDR3 bases are TGTGCCAGCAGTGACGCAGGGCCATTCTCTGGGGCCAACGTCCTGACTTTC. As protein: CASSDAGPFSGANVLTF.

V and J are TRBV13 and TRBJ1-3; the D gene is possibly TRBD1 (6 bases). The germline CDR1 and CDR2 sequences are PRHDT and FYEKMQ (reference sequence). This CDR3 has 14 residues. V gave up 4 bases and J gave up 0 bases, with 7 bases separating them. The CDR3 bases are TGTGCCAGCAGCTCGGACAGCTCTGGAAACACCATATATTTT. The encoded protein is CASSSDSSGNTIYF.

The chain joins TRBV7-8 to TRBJ1-2, with 8 bases that match TRBD1. This CDR3 is 15 amino acids long. Trimming at V came to 5 bases and at J to 6 bases, leaving 11 bases not matched to a gene. The germline gives CDR1 SGHVS, CDR2 FQNEAQ. CDR3 protein: CASSPAWQGAHGYTF. The DNA for the CDR3 is TGTGCCAGCAGCCCTGCTTGGCAGGGGGCACATGGCTACACCTTC.

The chain recombines TRBV27 with TRBJ2-5; 7 nucleotides match TRBD1. The CDR3 is 13 amino acids. From germline, CDR1 is MNHEY and CDR2 SMNVEV (reference sequence). The junction had 6 bases not matched to a gene; V was cut back by 10 bases and J by 1 base. CDR3 amino acids: CATGQVGQETQYF. CDR3 sequence (DNA): TGTGCCACCGGACAGGTTGGCCAAGAGACCCAGTACTTC.

This clone was picked up a small number of times. The rearrangement joins TRBV10-2 to TRBJ1-5, with a possible D match to TRBD1 (5 bases). The CDR3 consists of 14 residues. V shed 5 bases and J shed 4 bases, with 12 bases lying between them. Looked up from germline, CDR1 is WSHSY and CDR2 is SAAADI. CDR3 bases: TGCGCCAGCAGTTCGGAGGGACCTAATCAGCCCCAGCATTTT. Its translation: CASSSEGPNQPQHF.

V gene TRBV5-1 combines with J gene TRBJ2-3; the match to TRBD1 covers 7 bases. The CDR3 totals 17 residues. The V gene's germline CDR1 is SGHRS and CDR2 YFSETQ. V trimming: 4 bases; J trimming: 0 bases; junction bases outside the gene matches: 11. CDR3 residues: CASSLHPGGSSTDTQYF. The CDR3 region has the DNA TGCGCCAGCAGCCTCCATCCAGGGGGTTCTAGCACAGATACGCAGTATTTT. Full variable domain (rest looked up from reference TRBV5-1 and TRBJ2-3): KAGVTQTPRYLIKTRGQQVTLSCSPISGHRSVSWYQQTPGQGLQFLFEYFSETQRNKGNFPGRFSGRQFSNSRSEMNVSTLELGDSALYLCASSLHPGGSSTDTQYFGPGTRLTVL.

This clone turned up a few times. V is TRBV11-3 and J is TRBJ2-7; unclear D gene. V lost 5 bases and J lost 7, with 9 bases in between. This CDR3 comprises 11 residues. Germline V gene data show CDR1 as SGHNT and CDR2 as YENEEA. This CDR3 is CASSPGGEQYF. CDR3 sequence (DNA): TGTGCCAGCAGCCCAGGTGGGGAGCAGTACTTC.